Listed below are T cell receptor beta chains from one sample, sequenced in a study of cytotoxic CD8 clonotypes in ibrutinib-treated CLL. The data were produced by immunoSEQ multiplex PCR, yet TCRdb's version contains in-frame clones alone and is incomplete. The table lists 15,000 to 20,000 clones, 80% to 85% of them singletons. Specimen: PBMCs, collected before ibrutinib treatment. The receptors stem from a human donor with chronic lymphocytic leukemia. The CDR3 runs from the conserved cysteine through the conserved F or W. D genes are given only for firm matches. Rows give clone size only sometimes, using once, few, many, or a class for an expanded clone.

D | J | V | size | CDR3 | DNA
. | TRBJ2-1 | TRBV25-1 | . | CASSPTRSSYNEQFF | TGTGCCAGCAGTCCGACAAGGAGCTCCTACAATGAGCAGTTCTTC
. | TRBJ2-7 | TRBV28 | . | CASMRLLSYEQYF | TGTGCCAGCATGCGTCTGTTATCCTACGAGCAGTACTTC
TRBD2 | TRBJ2-1 | TRBV5-1 | . | CASSLVAGGPYNEQFF | TGCGCCAGCAGCTTGGTAGCGGGAGGGCCGTACAATGAGCAGTTCTTC
TRBD2 | TRBJ2-1 | TRBV10-3 | . | CAISEGLAGEWSYNEQFF | TGTGCCATCAGTGAGGGACTAGCGGGAGAGTGGTCCTACAATGAGCAGTTCTTC
TRBD2 | TRBJ2-1 | TRBV5-8 | . | CASSLGSSGYNEQFF | TGTGCCAGCAGCTTGGGGTCTAGCGGGTACAATGAGCAGTTCTTC
TRBD1 | TRBJ1-5 | TRBV27 | . | CASSQDPRTGANQPQHF | TGTGCCAGCAGCCAAGACCCGAGGACAGGGGCAAATCAGCCCCAGCATTTT
. | TRBJ2-1 | TRBV18 | . | CASSPTTSPLFF | TGTGCCAGCTCACCAACGACAAGCCCTCTGTTCTTC
. | TRBJ1-3 | TRBV5-6 | medium-sized | CASSSENRNSGNTIYF | TGTGCCAGCAGCTCCGAAAACAGGAACTCTGGAAACACCATATATTTT
TRBD2 | TRBJ2-1 | TRBV28 | . | CASYPGLAGSNEQFF | TGTGCCAGCTATCCGGGACTAGCGGGAAGCAATGAGCAGTTCTTC
TRBD1 | TRBJ2-7 | TRBV7-6 | . | CASSLGASSGTAFSYEQYF | TGTGCCAGCAGCTTAGGGGCGTCATCTGGGACAGCCTTTTCCTACGAGCAGTACTTC
TRBD1 | TRBJ2-1 | TRBV2 | . | CASRDGQGGYNEQFF | TGTGCCAGCAGGGACGGACAGGGCGGCTACAATGAGCAGTTCTTC
. | TRBJ2-7 | TRBV6-5 | . | CASSNLNREQYF | TGTGCCAGCAGTAACTTAAACCGGGAGCAGTACTTC
TRBD1 | TRBJ2-1 | TRBV5-8 | . | CASSLGWTGGYNEQFF | TGTGCCAGCAGCTTGGGGTGGACAGGGGGTTACAATGAGCAGTTCTTC
. | TRBJ1-1 | TRBV7-2 | . | CASSLDMNTEAFF | TGTGCCAGCAGCTTGGATATGAACACTGAAGCTTTCTTT
. | TRBJ1-4 | TRBV6-5 | . | CASSNRRGDLFF | TGTGCCAGCAGTAACAGGAGGGGGGATCTGTTTTTT
. | TRBJ2-2 | TRBV7-9 | . | CASRGPGNTGELFF | TGTGCCAGCAGGGGGCCGGGGAACACCGGGGAGCTGTTTTTT
TRBD2 | TRBJ2-1 | TRBV5-1 | . | CASSFTLAGGPVDNEQFF | TGCGCCAGCAGCTTTACACTAGCGGGAGGGCCGGTTGACAATGAGCAGTTCTTC
. | TRBJ2-3 | TRBV19 | . | CASTIWRSLASDTQYF | TGTGCCAGTACCATCTGGCGCTCTTTAGCCTCAGATACGCAGTATTTT
TRBD1 | TRBJ1-2 | TRBV9 | . | CASSFRDREYGYTF | TGTGCCAGCAGCTTTAGGGACAGGGAATATGGCTACACCTTC
. | TRBJ2-1 | TRBV28 | . | CASSGDARGTEEQFF | TGTGCCAGCAGTGGAGACGCGCGAGGGACTGAGGAGCAGTTCTTC
. | TRBJ2-2 | TRBV19 | . | CASIPTVPRGTGELFF | TGTGCCAGTATCCCAACTGTTCCCCGGGGCACCGGGGAGCTGTTTTTT
. | TRBJ1-4 | TRBV28 | . | CASTIDPTPNEKLFF | TGTGCCAGCACCATCGACCCCACCCCTAATGAAAAACTGTTTTTT
. | TRBJ1-6 | TRBV15 | . | CATSRGVALNSPLHF | TGTGCCACCAGCAGAGGGGTGGCGTTGAATTCACCCCTCCACTTT
. | TRBJ2-1 | TRBV29-1 | . | CSVEDSNYNEQFF | TGCAGCGTTGAAGATTCCAACTACAATGAGCAGTTCTTC
TRBD1 | TRBJ2-7 | TRBV28 | . | CASWTGLIGSYEQYF | TGTGCCAGCTGGACAGGGCTAATTGGGTCCTACGAGCAGTACTTC
TRBD2 | TRBJ2-2 | TRBV7-3 | once | CASSSTPGLAGGPDTGELFF | TGTGCCAGCAGCTCTACCCCGGGACTAGCGGGGGGTCCGGACACCGGGGAGCTGTTTTTT
. | TRBJ2-7 | TRBV7-9 | few | CASSFSQGPYEQYF | TGTGCCAGCAGCTTTAGCCAGGGGCCATACGAGCAGTACTTC
TRBD1 | TRBJ2-2 | TRBV27 | . | CASSSYLEWQGAGELFF | TGTGCCAGCAGTTCTTATCTGGAATGGCAGGGGGCTGGGGAGCTGTTTTTT
. | TRBJ1-2 | TRBV28 | . | CASSLIPQQGGYTF | TGTGCCAGCAGTTTAATCCCACAGCAAGGGGGCTACACCTTC
TRBD2 | TRBJ2-1 | TRBV18 | . | CASSPGLAGGDEQFF | TGTGCCAGCTCACCCGGACTAGCGGGGGGGGATGAGCAGTTCTTC
TRBD1 | TRBJ2-1 | TRBV7-3 | . | CASSIGQGAYNEQFF | TGTGCCAGCAGCATAGGACAGGGGGCGTACAATGAGCAGTTCTTC